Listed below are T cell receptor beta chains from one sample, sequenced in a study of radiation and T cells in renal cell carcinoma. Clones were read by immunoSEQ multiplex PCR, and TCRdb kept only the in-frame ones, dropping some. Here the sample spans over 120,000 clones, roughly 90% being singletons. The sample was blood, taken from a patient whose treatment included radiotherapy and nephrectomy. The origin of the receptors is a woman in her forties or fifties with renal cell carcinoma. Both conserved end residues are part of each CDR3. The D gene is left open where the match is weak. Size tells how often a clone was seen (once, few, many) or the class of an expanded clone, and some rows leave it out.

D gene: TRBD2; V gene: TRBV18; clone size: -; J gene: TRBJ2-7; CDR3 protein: CASSPQVQGSGGEQYF; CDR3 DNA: TGTGCCAGCTCACCCCAGGTCCAGGGCTCCGGGGGGGAGCAGTACTTC
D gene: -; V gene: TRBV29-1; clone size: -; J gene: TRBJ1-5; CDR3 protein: CSAPRDGNQPQHF; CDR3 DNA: TGCAGCGCTCCTCGGGATGGCAATCAGCCCCAGCATTTT
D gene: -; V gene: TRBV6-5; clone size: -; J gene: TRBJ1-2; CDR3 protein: CASSYDSNYGYTF; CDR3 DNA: TGTGCCAGCAGTTACGACAGTAACTATGGCTACACCTTC
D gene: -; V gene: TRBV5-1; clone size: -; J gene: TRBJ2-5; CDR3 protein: CASSLGPGSEGETQYF; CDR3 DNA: TGCGCCAGCAGCTTGGGCCCCGGGTCGGAGGGAGAGACCCAGTACTTC
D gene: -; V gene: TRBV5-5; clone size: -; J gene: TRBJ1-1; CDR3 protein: CASSLAHSTMNTEAFF; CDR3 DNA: TGTGCCAGCAGCTTGGCCCACTCGACGATGAACACTGAAGCTTTCTTT
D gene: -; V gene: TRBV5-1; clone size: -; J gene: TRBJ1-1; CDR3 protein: CASSPTAGLNTEAFF; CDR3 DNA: TGCGCCAGCAGTCCCACGGCTGGGCTGAACACTGAAGCTTTCTTT
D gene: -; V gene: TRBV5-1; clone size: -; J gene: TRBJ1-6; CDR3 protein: CASREGAYNSPLHF; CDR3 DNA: TGCGCCAGCAGGGAGGGAGCCTATAATTCACCCCTCCACTTT
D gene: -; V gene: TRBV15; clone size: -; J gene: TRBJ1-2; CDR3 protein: CATSREAGANYGYTF; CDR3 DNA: TGTGCCACCAGCAGAGAAGCCGGAGCTAACTATGGCTACACCTTC
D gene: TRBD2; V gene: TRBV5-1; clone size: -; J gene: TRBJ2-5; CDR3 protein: CASGISGGASPQETQYF; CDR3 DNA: TGCGCCAGCGGAATTAGCGGGGGGGCTTCTCCTCAAGAGACCCAGTACTTC
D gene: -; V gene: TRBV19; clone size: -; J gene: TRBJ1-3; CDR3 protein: CASRVGSGNTIYF; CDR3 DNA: TGTGCCAGCCGAGTGGGTTCTGGAAACACCATATATTTT
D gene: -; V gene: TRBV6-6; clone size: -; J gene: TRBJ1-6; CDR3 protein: CASSYLLNSPLHF; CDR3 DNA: TGTGCCAGCAGTTACCTGTTAAATTCACCCCTCCACTTT
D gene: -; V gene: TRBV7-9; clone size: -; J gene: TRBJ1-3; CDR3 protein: CASSFGVQGYSGNTIYF; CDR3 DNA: TGTGCCAGCAGCTTTGGAGTCCAGGGCTACTCTGGAAACACCATATATTTT
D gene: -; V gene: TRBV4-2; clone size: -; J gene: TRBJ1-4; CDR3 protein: CASSQDWRILTNEKLFF; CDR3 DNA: TGTGCCAGCAGCCAAGATTGGCGGATACTAACTAATGAAAAACTGTTTTTT
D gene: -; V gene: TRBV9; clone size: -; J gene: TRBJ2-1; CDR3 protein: CASSAGTPDNEQFF; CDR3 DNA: TGTGCCAGCAGCGCGGGAACTCCTGACAATGAGCAGTTCTTC
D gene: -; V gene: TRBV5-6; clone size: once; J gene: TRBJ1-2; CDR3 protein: CASSPSWAGRANYGYTF; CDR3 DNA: TGTGCCAGCAGCCCAAGTTGGGCAGGCCGAGCTAACTATGGCTACACCTTC
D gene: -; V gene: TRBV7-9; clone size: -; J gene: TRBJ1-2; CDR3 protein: CASSGVYGYTF; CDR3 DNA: TGTGCCAGCAGCGGGGTATATGGCTACACCTTC
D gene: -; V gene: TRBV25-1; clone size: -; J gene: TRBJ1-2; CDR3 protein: CASSEFGRGNYGYTF; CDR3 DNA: TGTGCCAGCAGTGAATTCGGACGGGGGAACTATGGCTACACCTTC
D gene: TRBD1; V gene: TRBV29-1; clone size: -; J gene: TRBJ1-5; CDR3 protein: CSVLQGAQGQPQHF; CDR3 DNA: TGCAGCGTTTTACAGGGGGCGCAGGGTCAGCCCCAGCATTTT
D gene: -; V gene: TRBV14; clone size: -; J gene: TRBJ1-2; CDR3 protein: CASSQGTSGNYGYTF; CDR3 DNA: TGTGCCAGCAGCCAAGGGACCTCCGGCAACTATGGCTACACCTTC
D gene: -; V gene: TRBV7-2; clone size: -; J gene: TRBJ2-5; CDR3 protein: CASSLGLQETQYF; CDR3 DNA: TGTGCCAGCAGCTTAGGACTCCAGGAGACCCAGTACTTC
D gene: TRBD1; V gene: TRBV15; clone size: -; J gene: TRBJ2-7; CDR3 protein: CATSRDLQGAYEQYF; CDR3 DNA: TGTGCCACCAGCAGAGATCTACAGGGGGCCTACGAGCAGTACTTC
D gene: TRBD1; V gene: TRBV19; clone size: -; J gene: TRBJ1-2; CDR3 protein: CASSIDTGTVVRYGYTF; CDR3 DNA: TGTGCCAGTAGTATAGATACGGGGACAGTGGTTAGGTATGGCTACACCTTC
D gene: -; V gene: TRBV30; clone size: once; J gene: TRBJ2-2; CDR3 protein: CAWDGSRTARNTGELFF; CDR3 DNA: TGTGCCTGGGATGGTTCCCGGACAGCGAGGAACACCGGGGAGCTGTTTTTT
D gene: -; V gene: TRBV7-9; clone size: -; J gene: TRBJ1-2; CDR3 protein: CASSSTDNYGYTF; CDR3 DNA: TGTGCCAGCAGCTCGACGGACAACTATGGCTACACCTTC
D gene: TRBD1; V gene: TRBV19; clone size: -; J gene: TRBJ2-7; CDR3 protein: CASRRTGESYEQYF; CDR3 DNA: TGTGCCAGTAGACGGACAGGGGAATCCTACGAGCAGTACTTC
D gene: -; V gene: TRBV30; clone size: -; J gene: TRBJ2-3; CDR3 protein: CAFMTGADTQYF; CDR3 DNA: TGTGCCTTCATGACGGGAGCAGATACGCAGTATTTT
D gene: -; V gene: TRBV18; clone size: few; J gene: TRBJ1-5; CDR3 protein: CASSPQRNSNQPQHF; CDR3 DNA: TGTGCCAGCTCACCACAGAGAAATAGCAATCAGCCCCAGCATTTT
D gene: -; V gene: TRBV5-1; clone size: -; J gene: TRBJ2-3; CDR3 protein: CASSLVRGTDTQYF; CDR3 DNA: TGCGCCAGCAGCTTAGTTCGGGGCACAGATACGCAGTATTTT
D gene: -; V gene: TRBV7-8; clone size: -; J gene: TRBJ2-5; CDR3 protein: CASIWRRGETQYF; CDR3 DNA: TGTGCCAGCATATGGAGGCGCGGAGAGACCCAGTACTTC
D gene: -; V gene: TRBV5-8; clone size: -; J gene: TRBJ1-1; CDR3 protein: CASSRRETVGQGTEAFF; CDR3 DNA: TGTGCCAGCAGCCGCAGGGAAACAGTGGGGCAGGGCACTGAAGCTTTCTTT
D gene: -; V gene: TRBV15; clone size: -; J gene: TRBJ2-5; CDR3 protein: CATSRDPGVGAGPETQYF; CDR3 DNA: TGTGCCACCAGCAGAGATCCAGGGGTCGGGGCAGGACCGGAGACCCAGTACTTC
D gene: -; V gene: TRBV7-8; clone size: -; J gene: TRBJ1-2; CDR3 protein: CASSLENRAGYTF; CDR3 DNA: TGTGCCAGCAGCTTAGAGAACAGGGCTGGCTACACCTTC
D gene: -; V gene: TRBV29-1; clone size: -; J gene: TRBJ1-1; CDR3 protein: CSARRGLENTEAFF; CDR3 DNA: TGCAGCGCCCGACGGGGGCTGGAGAACACTGAAGCTTTCTTT
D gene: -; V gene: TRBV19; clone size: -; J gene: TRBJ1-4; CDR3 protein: CASSIRDMGEKLFF; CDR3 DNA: TGTGCCAGTAGTATCCGGGACATGGGTGAAAAACTGTTTTTT
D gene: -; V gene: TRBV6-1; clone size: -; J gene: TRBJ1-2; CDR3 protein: CASSDLVNYGYTF; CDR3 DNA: TGTGCCAGCAGTGATTTGGTTAACTATGGCTACACCTTC
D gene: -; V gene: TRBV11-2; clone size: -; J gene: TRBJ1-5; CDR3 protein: CASSQGSNQPQHF; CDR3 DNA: TGTGCCAGCAGTCAGGGTAGCAATCAGCCCCAGCATTTT
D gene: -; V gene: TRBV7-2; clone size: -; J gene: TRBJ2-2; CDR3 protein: CASSPWQGLTGELFF; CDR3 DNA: TGTGCCAGCAGCCCCTGGCAGGGATTGACCGGGGAGCTGTTTTTT
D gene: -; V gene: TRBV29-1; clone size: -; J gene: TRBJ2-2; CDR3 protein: CSVEARTASFGTGELFF; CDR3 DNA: TGCAGCGTAGAAGCCAGGACAGCCTCCTTTGGTACCGGGGAGCTGTTTTTT
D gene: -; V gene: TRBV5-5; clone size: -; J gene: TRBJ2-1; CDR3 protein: CASSLGPSQSSYNEQFF; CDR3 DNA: TGTGCCAGCAGCCTGGGACCGAGTCAGAGCTCCTACAATGAGCAGTTCTTC
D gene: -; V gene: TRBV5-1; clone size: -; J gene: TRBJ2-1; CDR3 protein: CASSGGTFSYNEQFF; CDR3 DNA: TGCGCCAGCAGCGGGGGGACTTTTTCCTACAATGAGCAGTTCTTC